A single sample is the source of the 19 T cell receptor beta chains below, sequenced in a study of vaccination and CD4 T cells after COVID-19. The antigens these receptors bind are not known. The study sequenced cultured CD4+ T cell DNA using the Oncomine TCR Beta short-read assay. A single record per CDR3 protein comes from TCRdb applying MiXCR to the PCR reads. The data contain around 5,700 distinct CDR3 sequences, 25% to 35% of them singletons. Sample treatment: approximately nine-day PBMC culture with coronavirus spike peptide pools or control peptides (ViraFEST assay). The collection of CD4+ T cells from the unexposed donor took place before the COVID-19 pandemic (2011-2018). The sequencing sample was made of CD4+ T cells from blood, cultured in vitro. The receptors were sampled from a human donor in good health.

The chain uses TRBV6-1 and TRBJ2-1; TRBD1 matches at 9 bases. Germline V gene lookup returns CDR1 MNHNS and CDR2 SASEGT. V shed 5 bases and J 4 bases; nucleotides not matched to a gene: 6. CDR3 length: 15 amino acids. The CDR3 sequence: CASSTQGAYYNEQFF. The DNA for the CDR3 is TGTGCCAGCAGTACACAGGGGGCTTATTACAATGAGCAGTTCTTC.

The table lists this clonotype with a few counts. This sequence joins TRBV20-1 and TRBJ2-3; D is undetermined. The CDR3 runs to 15 residues. Per the germline V gene, CDR1 is DFQATT and CDR2 is SNEGSKA (reference sequence). The V end lost 4 bases, the J end lost 3 bases, and 17 bases lay between the germline ends. In nucleotides, the CDR3 is TGCAGTGCTACGATCTCGGGCTTGTCGACAGATACGCAGTATTTT. Its translation: CSATISGLSTDTQYF.

V and J are TRBV19 and TRBJ2-7, with D possibly being TRBD2 (7 bases). This CDR3 contains 15 residues. Trimming pared 7 bases from V and 3 bases from J, leaving 19 bases between. Germline CDR1 and CDR2: LNHDA and SQIVND (reference sequence). The CDR3 sequence is CASTARGAASYEQYF. The CDR3 nucleotides read TGTGCCAGTACCGCCCGGGGGGCAGCCAGCTACGAGCAGTACTTC.

The CDR3 reads CAISDGQGEHEQYF. In DNA form, the CDR3 reads TGTGCCATCAGTGACGGACAGGGTGAACACGAGCAGTACTTC. The chain links TRBV10-3 to TRBJ2-7; 8 bases align to TRBD1. Germline V gives CDR1 ENHRY, CDR2 SYGVKD. V lost 3 bases, J lost 5 bases, and 6 bases stayed unmatched. The CDR3 spans 14 residues.

V and J are TRBV30 and TRBJ1-1; D remains ambiguous. Trimming left V 1 base short and J 4 bases short, with 7 bases between. The CDR3 extends over 12 amino acids. Looked up from germline, CDR1 is GTSNPN and CDR2 is SVGIG (reference sequence). The CDR3 sequence: CAWSETRTEAFF. The CDR3 nucleotides are TGTGCCTGGAGTGAGACACGCACTGAAGCTTTCTTT. Filled out from reference TRBV30 and TRBJ1-1, the complete variable domain reads SQTIHQWPATLVQPVGSPLSLECTVEGTSNPNLYWYRQAAGRGLQLLFYSVGIGQISSEVPQNLSASRPQDRQFILSSKKLLLSDSGFYLCAWSETRTEAFFGQGTRLTVV.

A few counts support this clonotype. The chain employs TRBV20-1 and TRBJ1-6; D gene unclear. This CDR3 comprises 16 residues. Looked up from germline, CDR1 is DFQATT and CDR2 is SNEGSKA (reference sequence). The V end lost 0 bases, the J end lost 5 bases, and 14 bases lay between the germline ends. CDR3 region: CSAREPSGPDNSPLHF. CDR3 in DNA: TGCAGTGCTAGAGAACCCTCGGGTCCCGATAATTCACCCCTCCACTTT.

A few counts support this clonotype. The gene calls are TRBV2 and TRBJ1-2, with D tentatively TRBD1 (6 bases). The CDR3 consists of 13 residues. Trimming cost V 1 base and J 5 bases, with 8 bases left between them. Germline assignment: CDR1 SNHLY and CDR2 FYNNEI. CDR3 nucleotide sequence: TGTGCCAGCAGTGAAGTAGGGGGATATGGCTACACCTTC. Translated, it gives CASSEVGGYGYTF. Full variable domain (rest looked up from reference TRBV2 and TRBJ1-2): EPEVTQTPSHQVTQMGQEVILRCVPISNHLYFYWYRQILGQKVEFLVSFYNNEISEKSEIFDDQFSVERPDGSNFTLKIRSTKLEDSAMYFCASSEVGGYGYTFGSGTRLTVV.

The chain links TRBV12-3 or TRBV12-4 to TRBJ2-3; 7 nucleotides match TRBD1. J lost 6 bases, V lost 6 bases, and 6 bases had no gene match. The CDR3 is made up of 13 amino acids. This CDR3 reads CASRAQGIDTQYF. The DNA for the CDR3 is TGTGCCAGCAGGGCACAGGGGATTGATACGCAGTATTTT.

This clonotype is labeled medium-sized. The chain combines TRBV28 with TRBJ1-2; maybe TRBD1 (5 bases). CDR1 is MDHEN and CDR2 is SYDVKM in the germline V gene. CDR3 length: 14 residues. V was cut by 6 bases and J by 4 bases, with 15 bases left in between. The CDR3 reads CASSPLGTIYGYTF. In DNA, the CDR3 is TGTGCCAGCAGCCCACTCGGGACGATCTATGGCTACACCTTC.

This clonotype is large by share. This chain connects TRBV6-5 to TRBJ1-5; D may be TRBD1 (5 bases). V lost 4 bases to trimming and J lost 7 bases, with 11 bases between them. Germline CDR1 MNHEY, CDR2 SVGAGI. The CDR3 extends over 13 amino acids. The CDR3 region has the DNA TGTGCCAGCAGTTTAGGGGAGGAACAGCCCCAGCATTTT. This codes for CASSLGEEQPQHF.

This sequence joins TRBV7-2 and TRBJ2-7, with TRBD1 matching over 9 bases. Germline V CDR1 and CDR2: SGHTA, FQGNSA. V lost 4 bases, J lost 2 bases, and 6 bases stayed unmatched. The CDR3 length is 15 residues. The CDR3 coding sequence is TGTGCCAGCAGCTCACCGGGACAGGGAACCTACGAGCAGTACTTC. It translates to CASSSPGQGTYEQYF.

V usage is TRBV11-1 and J usage is TRBJ1-1; TRBD1 matches 8 bases. J was trimmed by 6 bases and V by 7 bases; bases with no gene match: 10. Germline loops: CDR1 SGHAT, CDR2 FQDESV (reference sequence). This CDR3 comprises 14 residues. The CDR3 protein is CASKPGGSGSEAFF. CDR3 coding DNA: TGTGCCAGCAAGCCAGGGGGCTCGGGTTCTGAAGCTTTCTTT. Full variable domain (remainder filled in from reference TRBV11-1 and TRBJ1-1): EAEVAQSPRYKITEKSQAVAFWCDPISGHATLYWYRQILGQGPELLVQFQDESVVDDSQLPKDRFSAERLKGVDSTLKIQPAELGDSAMYLCASKPGGSGSEAFFGQGTRLTVV.

The CDR3 nucleotides read TGCAGCGCCACCGGGACGGCGTCATTCCAAGCTTTCTTT. Its protein product is CSATGTASFQAFF. J is TRBJ1-1 and V is TRBV29-1, with D possibly being TRBD1 (5 bases). The germline CDR1 and CDR2 sequences are SQVTM and ANQGSEA. Trimming stripped 7 bases from V and 9 bases from J, with 21 bases between. CDR3 length equals 13 residues. The full variable domain, with the rest looked up from reference TRBV29-1 and TRBJ1-1, is SAVISQKPSRDICQRGTSLTIQCQVDSQVTMMFWYRQQPGQSLTLIATANQGSEATYESGFVIDKFPISRPNLTFSTLTVSNMSPEDSSIYLCSATGTASFQAFFGQGTRLTVV.

The chain combines TRBV5-1 with TRBJ2-7; D call uncertain. Germline V gene data show CDR1 as SGHRS and CDR2 as YFSETQ. The CDR3 length is 14 residues. The ends were cut back, 1 base at V and 2 bases at J, with 10 bases in the middle. The CDR3, as DNA: TGCGCCAGCAGCTTGCTAACCGACCCCTACGAGCAGTACTTC. Translated: CASSLLTDPYEQYF. The whole variable domain, remainder taken from reference TRBV5-1 and TRBJ2-7, is KAGVTQTPRYLIKTRGQQVTLSCSPISGHRSVSWYQQTPGQGLQFLFEYFSETQRNKGNFPGRFSGRQFSNSRSEMNVSTLELGDSALYLCASSLLTDPYEQYFGPGTRLTVT.

This clonotype was picked up a small number of times. This chain links TRBV6-1 with TRBJ1-1; D unclear. Trimming pared 7 bases from V and 0 bases from J, leaving 15 bases between. This CDR3 has 15 amino acids. The germline CDR1 and CDR2 sequences are MNHNS and SASEGT. The CDR3 nucleotides read TGTGCCAGCACCAAGGACTGGAATATGAACACTGAAGCTTTCTTT. Residues: CASTKDWNMNTEAFF.

This chain links TRBV6-1 with TRBJ1-2, with 10 nucleotides matching TRBD1. The CDR3 totals 16 residues. The junction had 7 bases not matched to a gene; V was cut back by 5 bases and J by 1 base. Looked up from germline, CDR1 is MNHNS and CDR2 is SASEGT. The CDR3 coding sequence is TGTGCCAGCAGTAAGGGGACAGGGGATTTTAACTATGGCTACACCTTC. Translating it yields CASSKGTGDFNYGYTF.

The chain employs TRBV7-3 and TRBJ2-2; 10 positions match TRBD1. V shed 5 bases and J 6 bases; nucleotides not matched to a gene: 6. CDR1 is SGHTA, CDR2 FQGTGA, per germline. The CDR3 spans 15 residues. This CDR3 is CASSPRDRGSGELFF. The CDR3 coding sequence is TGTGCCAGCAGCCCTCGGGACAGGGGATCCGGGGAGCTGTTTTTT.

The chain recombines TRBV6-4 with TRBJ2-3; 9 positions match TRBD2. The CDR3 length is 15 residues. The J segment lost 4 bases and the V segment lost 0 bases, leaving 2 bases of the junction unmatched. CDR1 and CDR2 from the germline V gene are MRHNA and SNTAGT. The CDR3 spells CASSDSAGGADTQYF. The CDR3, as DNA: TGTGCCAGCAGTGACTCAGCGGGGGGAGCAGATACGCAGTATTTT.

This clonotype is classed as medium-sized. The V call is TRBV6-1, the J call TRBJ1-6; D possibly corresponds to TRBD1 (6 bases). Germline V gene lookup returns CDR1 MNHNS and CDR2 SASEGT. Between the trimmed V and J ends, which lost 6 bases and 3 bases, there was a span of 12 bases. The CDR3 has 15 amino acids. Written as DNA, the CDR3 is TGTGCCAGCAGGCCGACAGGAAGCTATAATTCACCCCTCCACTTT. Translation: CASRPTGSYNSPLHF.